Below, 21 T cell receptor beta chains from the same sample are listed, as sequenced in a study of OX40 agonist ivuxolimab in advanced cancers. Receptor amplification or capture employed the immunoSEQ multiplex PCR assay. TCRdb provides this immuneACCESS table in a form limited to in-frame rearrangements. Some clones are lacking; in checked studies, under half of them reflect an unresolved V gene, and why the rest are absent is not known. A total of some 45,000 clones appear in this sample, roughly 90% of them only once. The top ten clonotypes cover roughly a sixth of the sample. The sample in question was CD4+ or CD8+ T cells sorted from blood, obtained in a trial of the OX40 agonist ivuxolimab. These TCRs come from an adult with an advanced solid tumor such as melanoma, head and neck, liver or kidney cancer.

The rearrangement links TRBV6-1 to TRBJ1-2; TRBD1 matches at 11 bases. Trimming took 1 base from V and 4 from J; bases not matched to a gene: 2. The CDR3 spans 15 residues. Germline V CDR1 and CDR2: MNHNS, SASEGT. CDR3 residues: CASSEEGTGGYGYTF. The CDR3 DNA is TGTGCCAGCAGTGAAGAAGGGACAGGGGGCTATGGCTACACCTTC.

The chain uses TRBV7-9 and TRBJ1-2; a possible D gene is TRBD1 (6 bases). With 5 bases removed from V and 0 bases from J, the gap between germline ends came to 16 bases. The CDR3 has 16 residues. CDR1 and CDR2 (germline): SEHNR, FQNEAQ (reference sequence). The CDR3 DNA is TGTGCCAGCAGCCTAAATCCCGGGGGCGCTAACTATGGCTACACCTTC. Its translation: CASSLNPGGANYGYTF.

Of note for this clone: The same CDR3 is also encoded by other DNA sequences in this sample. The chain has TRBV6-5 and TRBJ1-2; the D is unclear. The CDR3 has 14 residues. V lost 2 bases to trimming and J lost 4 bases, with 11 bases between them. Germline values: CDR1 MNHEY, CDR2 SVGAGI. The CDR3 reads CASSYSEGSYGYTF. CDR3 nucleotide sequence: TGTGCCAGCAGTTACAGCGAAGGGTCCTATGGCTACACCTTC.

The genes are TRBV5-1 and TRBJ2-7, with D tentatively TRBD2 (5 bases). The CDR3 runs to 15 residues. Germline CDR1 and CDR2: SGHRS and YFSETQ. V was pared by 3 bases and J by 6 bases, with 19 bases between. The CDR3 bases are TGCGCCAGCAGCTCCGAACGTTTTAACCGGGGCGAGCAGTACTTC. It specifies CASSSERFNRGEQYF.

The V gene is TRBV6-6, the J gene TRBJ1-2; D not resolved. V was shortened by 6 bases and J by 1 base, with 12 bases between the two germline ends. This CDR3 region has 14 residues. Looked up from germline, CDR1 is MNHNY and CDR2 is SVGAGI (reference sequence). This CDR3 reads CASSPLQINYGYTF. In DNA, the CDR3 is TGTGCCAGCAGCCCACTCCAAATTAACTATGGCTACACCTTC.

The V call is TRBV29-1, the J call TRBJ2-3, with D possibly being TRBD2 (6 bases). V gave up 3 bases and J gave up 0 bases, with 16 bases separating them. Germline V gene data show CDR1 as SQVTM and CDR2 as ANQGSEA. There are 16 residues in the CDR3. The DNA for the CDR3 is TGCAGCGTTGAGGTCATCGGGGGACCTAGCACAGATACGCAGTATTTT. Translated, it gives CSVEVIGGPSTDTQYF.

On this clone itself: In the same sample, other DNA sequences code for this CDR3. The chain combines TRBV30 with TRBJ2-6, with 10 bases identical to TRBD1. The ends lost 5 bases at V and 4 bases at J; junction bases unmatched: 2. This CDR3 is built from 14 residues. CDR1 is GTSNPN, CDR2 SVGIG, per germline (reference sequence). This chain's CDR3 is CAWGTGAGANVLTF. The CDR3 coding sequence is TGTGCCTGGGGGACAGGGGCCGGGGCCAACGTCCTGACTTTC. The full variable domain, rest sourced from reference TRBV30 and TRBJ2-6, is SQTIHQWPATLVQPVGSPLSLECTVEGTSNPNLYWYRQAAGRGLQLLFYSVGIGQISSEVPQNLSASRPQDRQFILSSKKLLLSDSGFYLCAWGTGAGANVLTFGAGSRLTVL.

This rearrangement joins TRBV4-1 to TRBJ1-5, with 10 bases lining up with TRBD1. Germline-derived CDR1 and CDR2 are MGHRA and YSYEKL. This CDR3 has 16 residues. V trimming: 4 bases; J trimming: 7 bases; junction bases outside the gene matches: 10. Here the CDR3 reads CASSPDPTGGGQPQHF. CDR3 nucleotide sequence: TGCGCCAGCAGCCCCGACCCGACAGGGGGCGGGCAGCCCCAGCATTTT.

The chain carries TRBV5-1 and TRBJ2-3; 12 nucleotides align to TRBD2. V dropped 4 bases and J dropped 1; count of bases not matched to a gene: 16. Per the germline V gene, CDR1 is SGHRS and CDR2 is YFSETQ. The CDR3 sequence is 20 residues long. The CDR3 is CASSPPTRLAGAEGTDTQYF. CDR3 nucleotides: TGCGCCAGCAGCCCTCCCACCCGACTAGCGGGAGCGGAAGGCACAGATACGCAGTATTTT.

This sequence joins TRBV5-6 and TRBJ1-6; no reliable D call. Between the trimmed V and J ends, which lost 0 bases and 4 bases, there was a span of 5 bases. This CDR3 contains 14 residues. Germline loops: CDR1 SGHDT, CDR2 YYEEEE. CDR3 nucleotides: TGTGCCAGCAGCTTGGGCGGTTATAATTCACCCCTCCACTTT. Its translation is CASSLGGYNSPLHF. Full variable domain (outside the CDR3, taken from reference TRBV5-6 and TRBJ1-6): DAGVTQSPTHLIKTRGQQVTLRCSPKSGHDTVSWYQQALGQGPQFIFQYYEEEERQRGNFPDRFSGHQFPNYSSELNVNALLLGDSALYLCASSLGGYNSPLHFGNGTRLTVT.

This chain joins TRBV5-1 and TRBJ2-1; 7 nucleotides line up with TRBD2. This CDR3 region has 16 residues. V gave up 2 bases and J gave up 5 bases; unmatched junction bases: 10. Germline V gene data show CDR1 as SGHRS and CDR2 as YFSETQ. CDR3 bases: TGCGCCAGCAGCTTACGGTTGAGCGGGGCCAACAATGAGCAGTTCTTC. Amino acid sequence: CASSLRLSGANNEQFF.

This chain uses TRBV19 with TRBJ1-1; D is uncertain. The CDR3 is 14 residues long. V lost 0 bases and J lost 8, with 13 bases in between. Germline CDR1 reads LNHDA; CDR2 reads SQIVND (reference sequence). The CDR3 nucleotides read TGTGCCAGTAGTATAGATCGAAGTCTCACCGAAGCTTTCTTT. This sequence encodes CASSIDRSLTEAFF.

This chain links TRBV6-6 with TRBJ1-1; perhaps TRBD1 as D (6 bases). V was cut by 6 bases and J by 5 bases, with 19 bases left in between. This CDR3 has 15 residues. Germline values: CDR1 MNHNY, CDR2 SVGAGI (reference sequence). The CDR3 coding sequence is TGTGCCAGCAGAGCTACAGGGTCTCGGAATACTGAAGCTTTCTTT. This sequence encodes CASRATGSRNTEAFF.

This sequence joins TRBV7-6 and TRBJ2-1; 7 bases are shared with TRBD2. CDR1 and CDR2 from the germline V gene are SGHVS and FNYEAQ. There are 16 residues in the CDR3. V shed 5 bases, J shed 6 bases, and the junction held 13 bases outside the gene matches. The CDR3 region is CASSRMSGIGFNEQFF. CDR3 bases: TGTGCCAGCAGCCGAATGAGCGGGATTGGGTTCAATGAGCAGTTCTTC.

This sequence joins TRBV5-1 and TRBJ1-2, with D perhaps TRBD1 (6 bases). V lost 1 base and J lost 3, with 13 bases in between. This CDR3 is 15 amino acids long. Germline assignment: CDR1 SGHRS and CDR2 YFSETQ. The CDR3 region is CASSLRVDSHYGYTF. The DNA of the CDR3 is TGCGCCAGCAGCTTGCGGGTGGACAGCCACTATGGCTACACCTTC. Drawing the rest from reference TRBV5-1 and TRBJ1-2, the complete variable domain is KAGVTQTPRYLIKTRGQQVTLSCSPISGHRSVSWYQQTPGQGLQFLFEYFSETQRNKGNFPGRFSGRQFSNSRSEMNVSTLELGDSALYLCASSLRVDSHYGYTFGSGTRLTVV.

The chain combines TRBV7-2 with TRBJ2-1; possibly TRBD1 for D (5 bases). Germline V lookup: CDR1 SGHTA, CDR2 FQGNSA. V lost 2 bases to trimming and J lost 0 bases, with 8 bases between them. This CDR3 is 15 amino acids long. The chain's CDR3 is CASSLIGDSYNEQFF. In DNA form, the CDR3 reads TGTGCCAGCAGCTTAATAGGGGACTCCTACAATGAGCAGTTCTTC.

The gene calls are TRBV27 and TRBJ2-5; 12 bases match TRBD2. The CDR3 runs 15 residues. V shed 1 base and J 6 bases; nucleotides not matched to a gene: 3. Germline V gene sequence: CDR1 MNHEY, CDR2 SMNVEV (reference sequence). The CDR3 DNA follows: TGTGCCAGCAGTTTATTAGGGACTAGCGGGCAGACCCAGTACTTC. Its protein product is CASSLLGTSGQTQYF.

V usage is TRBV27 and J usage is TRBJ2-2; 12 bases are a match to TRBD2. Germline V gene sequence: CDR1 MNHEY, CDR2 SMNVEV (reference sequence). V shed 5 bases and J 0 bases; nucleotides not matched to a gene: 4. This CDR3 has 17 amino acids. CDR3 nucleotides: TGTGCCAGCAGTACACTAGCGGGGGGCTCGAACACCGGGGAGCTGTTTTTT. It translates to CASSTLAGGSNTGELFF.

The chain combines TRBV27 with TRBJ1-2; tentatively, D is TRBD1 (5 bases). This CDR3 has 14 residues. V was cut by 3 bases and J by 1 base, with 9 bases left in between. In germline, CDR1 is MNHEY, CDR2 SMNVEV (reference sequence). The CDR3 sequence: CASSLSGSNYGYTF. CDR3 in DNA: TGTGCCAGCAGTTTGTCAGGGAGTAACTATGGCTACACCTTC.

V and J are TRBV7-9 and TRBJ1-1, with 7 bases fitting TRBD1. CDR1 and CDR2 from the germline V gene are SEHNR and FQNEAQ (reference sequence). The J segment lost 7 bases and the V segment lost 5 bases, leaving 7 bases of the junction unmatched. The CDR3 runs 13 residues. The CDR3 reads CASSLGQKLEAFF. The CDR3 nucleotides are TGTGCCAGCAGCCTGGGACAGAAACTTGAAGCTTTCTTT.

This clone appeared a single time. The J gene is TRBJ1-1, the V gene TRBV6-5; D is uncertain. CDR1 is MNHEY, CDR2 SVGAGI, per germline. The CDR3 is 12 residues long. With 2 bases removed from V and 2 bases from J, the gap between germline ends came to 3 bases. The CDR3 DNA follows: TGTGCCAGCAGTTACCTCAACACTGAAGCTTTCTTT. Translation: CASSYLNTEAFF.